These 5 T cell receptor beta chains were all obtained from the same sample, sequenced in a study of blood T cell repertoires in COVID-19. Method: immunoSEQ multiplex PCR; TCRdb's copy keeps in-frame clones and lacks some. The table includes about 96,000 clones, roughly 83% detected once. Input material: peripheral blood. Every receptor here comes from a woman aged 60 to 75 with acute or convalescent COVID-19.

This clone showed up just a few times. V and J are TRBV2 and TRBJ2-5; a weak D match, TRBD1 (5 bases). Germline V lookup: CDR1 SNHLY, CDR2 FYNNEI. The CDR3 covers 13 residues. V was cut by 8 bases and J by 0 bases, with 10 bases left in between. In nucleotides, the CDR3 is TGTGCCAGCTGTAAGGGGAACCAAGAGACCCAGTACTTC. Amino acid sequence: CASCKGNQETQYF.

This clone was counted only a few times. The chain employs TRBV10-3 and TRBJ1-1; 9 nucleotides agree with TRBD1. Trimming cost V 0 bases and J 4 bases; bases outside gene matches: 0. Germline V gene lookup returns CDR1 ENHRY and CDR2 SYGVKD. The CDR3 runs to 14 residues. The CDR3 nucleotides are TGTGCCATCAGTGAGTCGGGACAGGGCACTGAAGCTTTCTTT. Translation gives CAISESGQGTEAFF.

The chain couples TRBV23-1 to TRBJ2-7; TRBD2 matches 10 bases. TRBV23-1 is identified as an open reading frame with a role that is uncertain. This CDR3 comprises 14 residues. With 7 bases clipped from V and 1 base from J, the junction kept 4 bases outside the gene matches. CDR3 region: CASTSSGGSYEQYF. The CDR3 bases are TGCGCCAGCACTTCTAGCGGGGGATCCTACGAGCAGTACTTC.

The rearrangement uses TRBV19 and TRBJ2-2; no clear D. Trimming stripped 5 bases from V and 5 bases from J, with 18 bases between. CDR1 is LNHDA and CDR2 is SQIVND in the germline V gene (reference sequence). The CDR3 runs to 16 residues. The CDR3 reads CASSQRNNIRTGELFF. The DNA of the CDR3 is TGTGCCAGTAGTCAACGAAACAACATCAGGACCGGGGAGCTGTTTTTT. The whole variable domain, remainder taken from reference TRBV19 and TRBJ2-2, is DGGITQSPKYLFRKEGQNVTLSCEQNLNHDAMYWYRQDPGQGLRLIYYSQIVNDFQKGDIAEGYSVSREKKESFPLTVTSAQKNPTAFYLCASSQRNNIRTGELFFGEGSRLTVL.

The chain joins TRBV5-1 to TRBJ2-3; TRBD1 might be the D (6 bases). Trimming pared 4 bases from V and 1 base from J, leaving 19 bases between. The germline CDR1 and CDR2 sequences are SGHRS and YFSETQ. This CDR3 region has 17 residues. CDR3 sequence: CASSLFVQGSGTDTQYF. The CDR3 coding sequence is TGCGCCAGCAGCCTGTTCGTACAGGGAAGTGGCACAGATACGCAGTATTTT.